This T cell receptor beta chain was identified in a study of blood T cell repertoires in COVID-19. Across the whole study: Spain, Italy and the United States supplied samples that represented acute and convalescent COVID-19. Nucleic acid was either cDNA or gDNA, and it came from T cells, B-cell-depleted T cells, or PBMCs.

The authors' processing: Nucleated cell counts were estimated from reference gene primer amplification. Using immunoSEQ multiplex PCR, the repertoire was profiled, and TCRdb retains in-frame clones only, with some absent. Clone size and the V and J calls come from that table; the DNA yielded D and trimming. The repertoire holds 290,000 or so clones, with about 85% as singletons. Germline V CDR1 and CDR2: MNHEY, SVGAGI. Trimming cost V 6 bases and J 4 bases, with 15 bases left between them. The CDR3 covers 15 residues. The sequenced material came from peripheral blood. The sequence came from a man between 18 and 29 years old with active or convalescent COVID-19. The chain employs TRBV6-5 and TRBJ1-4; D perhaps matches TRBD1 (5 bases). The CDR3: CASRRSGQVNEKLFF. The DNA for the CDR3 is TGTGCCAGCAGAAGATCAGGGCAGGTTAATGAAAAACTGTTTTTT.